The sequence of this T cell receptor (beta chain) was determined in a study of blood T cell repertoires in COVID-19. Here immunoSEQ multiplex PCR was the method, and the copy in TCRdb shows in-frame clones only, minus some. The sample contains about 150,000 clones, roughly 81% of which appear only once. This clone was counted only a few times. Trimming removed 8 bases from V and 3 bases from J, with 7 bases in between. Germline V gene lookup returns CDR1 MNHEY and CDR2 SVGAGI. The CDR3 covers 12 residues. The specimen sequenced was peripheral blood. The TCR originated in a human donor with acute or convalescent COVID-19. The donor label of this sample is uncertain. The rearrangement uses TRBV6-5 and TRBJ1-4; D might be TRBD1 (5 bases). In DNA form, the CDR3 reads TGTGCCAGCCTAGGGGCTAATGAAAAACTGTTTTTT. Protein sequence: CASLGANEKLFF.